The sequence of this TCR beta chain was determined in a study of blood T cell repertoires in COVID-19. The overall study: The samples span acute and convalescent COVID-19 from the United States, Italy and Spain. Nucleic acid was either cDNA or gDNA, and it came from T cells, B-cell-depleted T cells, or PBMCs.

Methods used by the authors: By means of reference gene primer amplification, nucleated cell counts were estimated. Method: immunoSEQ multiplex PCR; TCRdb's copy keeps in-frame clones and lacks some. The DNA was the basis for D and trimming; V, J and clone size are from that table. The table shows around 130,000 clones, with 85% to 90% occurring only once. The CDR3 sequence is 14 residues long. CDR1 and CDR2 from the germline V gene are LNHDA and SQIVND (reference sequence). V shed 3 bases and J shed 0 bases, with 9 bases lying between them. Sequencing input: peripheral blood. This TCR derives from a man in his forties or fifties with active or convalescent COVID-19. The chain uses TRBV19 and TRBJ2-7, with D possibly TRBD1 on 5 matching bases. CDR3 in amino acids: CASSMTARSYEQYF. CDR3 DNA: TGTGCCAGTAGTATGACAGCCCGCTCCTACGAGCAGTACTTC.